The 21 T cell receptor beta chains given below trace back to one sample, sequenced in a study of blood T cell repertoires in COVID-19. Measured with immunoSEQ multiplex PCR; TCRdb has only the in-frame clones, and not every one. This sample has over 85,000 clones, with roughly 92% found just once. Sequencing used peripheral blood. These receptor sequences come from a woman between 45 and 60 years old with COVID-19, enrolled during active disease.

This clone has just one count. The V gene is TRBV28, the J gene TRBJ1-5; possible D gene TRBD1, 6 bases. Trimming removed 2 bases from V and 2 bases from J, with 13 bases in between. CDR1 and CDR2 (germline): MDHEN, SYDVKM. The CDR3 contains 16 residues. DNA for the CDR3: TGTGCCAGCAGTTTAAATCCGCCAGGGGGCAATCAGCCCCAGCATTTT. It yields the protein CASSLNPPGGNQPQHF.

This sequence joins TRBV28 and TRBJ2-7; 9 bases agree with TRBD1. The trim removed 3 bases at V and 0 bases at J, leaving 9 bases unmatched. The CDR3 totals 17 residues. Germline loops: CDR1 MDHEN, CDR2 SYDVKM. The CDR3 loop is CASSFATGTGSSYEQYF. Written as DNA, the CDR3 is TGTGCCAGCAGTTTCGCAACCGGGACAGGGAGCTCCTACGAGCAGTACTTC.

The chain is built from TRBV6-5 and TRBJ1-5; 7 nucleotides match TRBD1. V shed 5 bases and J 6 bases; nucleotides not matched to a gene: 7. Germline loops: CDR1 MNHEY, CDR2 SVGAGI. The CDR3 spans 14 residues. In nucleotides, the CDR3 is TGTGCCAGCAGTCCAATGACAGGGACTCAGCCCCAGCATTTT. This sequence encodes CASSPMTGTQPQHF.

This chain uses TRBV14 with TRBJ2-7, with TRBD2 as a possible D gene (6 bases). Germline V gene data show CDR1 as SGHDN and CDR2 as FVKESK. This CDR3 comprises 17 residues. Trimming took 8 bases from V and 0 from J, leaving 23 bases between them. The CDR3 region has the DNA TGTGCCAGCCGAGCCCCTTCCCGGGACTCGAGCTCCTACGAGCAGTACTTC. Protein product: CASRAPSRDSSSYEQYF.

A single count supports this clone. The chain uses TRBV24-1 and TRBJ2-2; TRBD2 matches 8 bases. CDR1 and CDR2 from the germline V gene are KGHDR and SFDVKD. This CDR3 is 16 amino acids long. J was trimmed by 5 bases and V by 7 bases; bases with no gene match: 11. The CDR3 bases are TGTGCCACCAGCGGATTCGGGGGGGCCGGAACCGGGGAGCTGTTTTTT. Amino acids: CATSGFGGAGTGELFF.

The chain combines TRBV19 with TRBJ2-1; 9 bases match TRBD2. Germline CDR1 is LNHDA and CDR2 is SQIVND (reference sequence). CDR3 length: 15 amino acids. V was pared by 3 bases and J by 6 bases, with 6 bases of the junction left unmatched. The CDR3 loop is CASSISSGALNEQFF. The CDR3 nucleotides are TGTGCCAGTAGTATTTCTAGCGGGGCCCTCAATGAGCAGTTCTTC. Looking up the rest from reference TRBV19 and TRBJ2-1 gives the full variable domain: DGGITQSPKYLFRKEGQNVTLSCEQNLNHDAMYWYRQDPGQGLRLIYYSQIVNDFQKGDIAEGYSVSREKKESFPLTVTSAQKNPTAFYLCASSISSGALNEQFFGPGTRLTVL.

V gene TRBV20-1 combines with J gene TRBJ2-3, with D possibly being TRBD1 (5 bases). Germline V gene sequence: CDR1 DFQATT, CDR2 SNEGSKA (reference sequence). The V end was cut by 6 bases, the J end by 15 bases, with 19 bases between. The CDR3 spans 11 residues. CDR3 DNA sequence: TGCAGTGCGCCGACAGTTGCTCAGCACTATTTT. This sequence encodes CSAPTVAQHYF.

This clone appeared a single time. The V and J genes are TRBV28 and TRBJ2-2; no clear D. V gave up 6 bases and J gave up 7 bases, with 15 bases separating them. CDR1 and CDR2 from the germline V gene are MDHEN and SYDVKM. The CDR3 has 14 residues. DNA of the CDR3: TGTGCCAGCAGCCCGTTTCGCGCGGTCGGGGAGCTGTTTTTT. Translating gives CASSPFRAVGELFF.

Only one count was recorded for this clone. The chain combines TRBV10-3 with TRBJ2-6, with D possibly TRBD1 on 6 matching bases. Germline CDR1 reads ENHRY; CDR2 reads SYGVKD. V lost 5 bases and J lost 4, with 15 bases in between. The CDR3 has 16 residues. DNA of the CDR3: TGTGCCATCAGTAACCAGGGGTTCTCAGGGGCCAACGTCCTGACTTTC. Its protein product is CAISNQGFSGANVLTF.

The J gene is TRBJ2-3, the V gene TRBV6-5; 7 bases are shared with TRBD1. Germline CDR1 MNHEY, CDR2 SVGAGI. This CDR3 contains 13 residues. V lost 10 bases, J lost 3 bases, and 7 bases stayed unmatched. This chain's CDR3 is CATSTGITDTQYF. In DNA, the CDR3 is TGTGCCACCTCGACAGGGATAACAGATACGCAGTATTTT.

CDR3 sequence: CASSSGLAGDNEQFF. For the CDR3, the DNA is TGCGCCAGCAGCTCCGGACTAGCAGGGGACAATGAGCAGTTCTTC. V and J are TRBV5-1 and TRBJ2-1; 8 bases map to TRBD2. V trimming: 3 bases; J trimming: 5 bases; junction bases outside the gene matches: 7. Germline V gene sequence: CDR1 SGHRS, CDR2 YFSETQ. The length of the CDR3 is 15 residues. Based on the CDR3 plus reference TRBV5-1 and TRBJ2-1, the full variable domain is KAGVTQTPRYLIKTRGQQVTLSCSPISGHRSVSWYQQTPGQGLQFLFEYFSETQRNKGNFPGRFSGRQFSNSRSEMNVSTLELGDSALYLCASSSGLAGDNEQFFGPGTRLTVL.

This clone was counted only a few times. This rearrangement joins TRBV7-2 to TRBJ1-2, with D perhaps TRBD1 (5 bases). CDR1 and CDR2 (germline): SGHTA, FQGNSA. This CDR3 has 13 amino acids. V was shortened by 2 bases and J by 5 bases, with 9 bases between the two germline ends. CDR3 residues: CASSLQQEYGYTF. CDR3 DNA sequence: TGTGCCAGCAGCTTACAACAGGAGTATGGCTACACCTTC.

The chain joins TRBV11-3 to TRBJ1-4; the match to TRBD1 covers 10 bases. V lost 5 bases, J lost 8 bases, and 5 bases stayed unmatched. CDR3 size: 14 residues. From germline, CDR1 is SGHNT and CDR2 YENEEA. CDR3 protein: CASSVGQGQEKLFF. CDR3 DNA: TGTGCCAGCAGCGTGGGACAGGGGCAAGAAAAACTGTTTTTT.

V and J are TRBV4-3 and TRBJ2-1; 11 bases agree with TRBD2. Germline V gene lookup returns CDR1 LGHNA and CDR2 YSLEER. The CDR3 covers 16 residues. With 4 bases clipped from V and 6 bases from J, the junction kept 8 bases outside the gene matches. The CDR3 sequence: CASSPYGTSGTNEQFF. The CDR3 DNA reads as TGCGCCAGCAGCCCTTACGGGACTAGCGGAACCAATGAGCAGTTCTTC.

The V gene is TRBV3-1 (or the pseudogene TRBV3-2), the J gene TRBJ2-5, with 7 positions matching TRBD2. Germline CDR1 and CDR2: LGHDT and YNNKEL (reference sequence). Germline trimming cut 1 base from V and 9 bases from J; bases unmatched to any gene: 11. CDR3 length: 15 residues. The CDR3 DNA is TGTGCCAGCAGCCAAGGGTTGGCTAGCGGCGCTGCCCAGTACTTC. The encoded protein is CASSQGLASGAAQYF.

The V call is TRBV3-1 (or the pseudogene TRBV3-2), the J call TRBJ1-6; no clear D. Germline CDR1 LGHDT, CDR2 YNNKEL (reference sequence). Trimming left V 1 base short and J 4 bases short, with 11 bases between. This CDR3 has 16 amino acids. The DNA for the CDR3 is TGTGCCAGCAGCCAAGCCGGGAACAGTTATAATTCACCCCTCCACTTT. As protein: CASSQAGNSYNSPLHF.

The rearrangement uses TRBV7-6 and TRBJ2-3, with TRBD1 identical over 7 bases. Germline V gene sequence: CDR1 SGHVS, CDR2 FNYEAQ. The V gene end was trimmed by 3 bases and the J gene end by 5 bases; junction bases not matched to a gene: 14. The CDR3 runs to 17 residues. CDR3 DNA: TGTGCCAGCAGCTTCCAACCTGGACAGGCCCCGGGAGATACGCAGTATTTT. This encodes CASSFQPGQAPGDTQYF.

The CDR3 is CASSRDSTYEQYV. In DNA form, the CDR3 reads TGTGCCAGCTCACGCGATAGCACATACGAGCAGTACGTC. J is TRBJ2-7 and V is TRBV18; D gene ambiguous. Per germline, CDR1 KGHSH and CDR2 LQKENI. Trimming shortened V by 4 bases and J by 4 bases, and 11 bases separated the two germline ends. This CDR3 is 13 amino acids long.

The chain carries TRBV27 and TRBJ2-7; the D gene is possibly TRBD1 (5 bases). The germline V and J ends were trimmed by 0 bases and 5 bases, with 11 bases remaining between them. From germline, CDR1 is MNHEY and CDR2 SMNVEV (reference sequence). The CDR3 runs to 14 residues. This chain's CDR3 is CASSLSPGSHEQYF. The CDR3 DNA is TGTGCCAGCAGTTTATCGCCAGGGTCGCACGAGCAGTACTTC.

The chain carries TRBV19 and TRBJ1-4; 7 bases agree with TRBD1. The ends lost 10 bases at V and 7 bases at J; junction bases unmatched: 9. CDR1 LNHDA and CDR2 SQIVND come from the germline V gene (reference sequence). CDR3 length: 13 amino acids. In DNA form, the CDR3 reads TGTGCCACCGCGGGACAGTTGGGTGAAAAACTGTTTTTT. Protein: CATAGQLGEKLFF.

The rearrangement joins TRBV7-9 to TRBJ1-6; unclear D gene. Trimming removed 5 bases at V and 6 bases at J, with 5 bases between. The CDR3 has 12 residues. Germline-derived CDR1 and CDR2 are SEHNR and FQNEAQ (reference sequence). CDR3 residues: CASSLTNSPLHF. In DNA form, the CDR3 reads TGTGCCAGCAGCCTAACTAATTCACCCCTCCACTTT.